These T cell receptor beta chains were read from a single sample in a study of shared clonotypes between healthy human individuals. Measured with immunoSEQ multiplex PCR; TCRdb has only the in-frame clones, and not every one. The sample contains about 660,000 clones, approximately 79% of which appear only once. Sample: memory CD4+ T cells sorted from blood. The receptors come from a woman in her twenties or thirties in good health. Both conserved end residues are trimmed from each CDR3. For some rows the clone size is stated as once, few or many, or as a class when expanded; others skip it.

once	TRBV10-3	TRBJ2-3	AITRDPGDTQY
.	TRBV10-1	TRBJ2-1	ARPGLAGQNEQF
few	TRBV6-1	TRBJ1-2	ASSEFTQANYGYT
.	TRBV19	TRBJ2-1	ASKTGHSYNEQF
.	TRBV9	TRBJ1-2	ASSSNKQGAGDGYT
.	TRBV5-6	TRBJ2-7	ASGTWREGLREQY
.	TRBV28	TRBJ2-2	ASVGQFTGELF
.	TRBV18	TRBJ2-7	ASSTGTTPYEQY
.	TRBV5-4	TRBJ2-3	ASSFDPSTDTQY
once	TRBV6-4	TRBJ2-2	ASSTGPSTGELF
.	TRBV5-1	TRBJ2-7	ASSPPGLAETYEQY
.	TRBV27	TRBJ2-7	ASSPPGLVSFV
few	TRBV9	TRBJ1-1	ASSVGPNTEAF
few	TRBV28	TRBJ1-2	ASSPRTWGYT
.	TRBV5-4	TRBJ2-1	ASSSGGVLTYNEQF
.	TRBV7-6	TRBJ2-3	ASSLDPSGGHTDTQY
.	TRBV6-1	TRBJ2-2	ASTGRRTGELF
.	TRBV5-4	TRBJ1-1	ASSLGAGGVNTEAF
.	TRBV29-1	TRBJ2-3	SVEDGRMGTDTQY
.	TRBV27	TRBJ2-6	ASSFRAGANVLT
.	TRBV14	TRBJ2-2	ASSTGTGMVTGELF
.	TRBV27	TRBJ2-6	ASSLLYESSGANVLT
.	TRBV28	TRBJ2-5	ASSSIGGSSETQY
.	TRBV7-3	TRBJ1-2	ASSLTRGTNYGYT
.	TRBV5-1	TRBJ2-7	ASSFSFPLAGGGDYEQY
.	TRBV19	TRBJ2-4	ASSVPGTVRFQY
.	TRBV28	TRBJ2-3	ASSLFRSTDTQY
.	TRBV28	TRBJ2-7	ASSSSRDGYEQY
.	TRBV27	TRBJ1-4	ASRRERATNEKLF
.	TRBV5-1	TRBJ2-7	ASSPLAGGSYEQY
.	TRBV7-9	TRBJ2-7	ASSLGQGGHEQY
.	TRBV28	TRBJ2-5	ASSSTSIETQY
many	TRBV27	TRBJ1-1	ASSLSLGLGGGTEAF
.	TRBV28	TRBJ1-5	ASSLSDSNQPQH
once	TRBV5-1	TRBJ1-1	ASSTGQSSTEAF
.	TRBV7-9	TRBJ1-1	ASSSGDFLNTEAF
.	TRBV29-1	TRBJ1-1	SAEGGTEAF
.	TRBV6-6	TRBJ2-2	ASSPPGGDTGELF
.	TRBV10-2	TRBJ2-1	ASSDVTSGTYMDEQF
once	TRBV28	TRBJ2-1	ASSSSASGSFNEQF
.	TRBV7-9	TRBJ1-4	ASSLVGGQGKLF
few	TRBV29-1	TRBJ2-7	SVENGDRGMY
.	TRBV28	TRBJ2-3	ASRGQGTDTQY
.	TRBV14	TRBJ2-1	ASSRGSGRGNEQF
.	TRBV28	TRBJ2-2	ASSNREGNTGELF
.	TRBV4-1	TRBJ2-7	ASSQDIAAGSSYEQY
.	TRBV28	TRBJ2-7	ASSSLGTGTYEQY
.	TRBV27	TRBJ2-7	ASSMDRYTYEQY
once	TRBV6-6	TRBJ1-2	ASSFSGGGGYT
few	TRBV5-4	TRBJ2-5	ASSSSSSGQETQY
few	TRBV28	TRBJ2-7	ASRGGQTSYEQY
.	TRBV4-1	TRBJ1-3	ASSQGDPSRNTIY
.	TRBV6-1	TRBJ2-2	ASSGPITGELF
.	TRBV27	TRBJ2-4	ASSLVQPARLY
.	TRBV30	TRBJ1-2	AWSDPGYGYT
once	TRBV7-2	TRBJ2-1	ASSLVGELLSYNEQF
few	TRBV25-1	TRBJ1-5	ASSEDRGRNNQPQH
few	TRBV5-1	TRBJ2-3	ASSHRTGGTDTQY
.	TRBV19	TRBJ2-7	ASSGTAAREEDEQY
.	TRBV21-1	TRBJ1-1	ASSTRGDTEAF